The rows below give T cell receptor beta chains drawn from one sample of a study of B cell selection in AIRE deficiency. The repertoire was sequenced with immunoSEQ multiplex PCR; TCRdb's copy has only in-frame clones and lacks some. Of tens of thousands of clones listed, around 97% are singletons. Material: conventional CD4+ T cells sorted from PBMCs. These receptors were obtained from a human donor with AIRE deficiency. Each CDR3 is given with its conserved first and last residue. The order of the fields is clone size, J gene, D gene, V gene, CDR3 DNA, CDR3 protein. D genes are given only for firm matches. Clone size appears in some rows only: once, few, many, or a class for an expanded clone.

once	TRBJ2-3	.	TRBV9	TGTGCCAGCAGCGTAGACATGTCGGTTGAGCGCGCGCAGTATTTT	CASSVDMSVERAQYF
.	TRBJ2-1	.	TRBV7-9	TGTGCCAGCAGACAGACGACGTTTTCCCCCCGAAATGAGCAGTTCTTC	CASRQTTFSPRNEQFF
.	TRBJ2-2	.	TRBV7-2	TGTGCCAGCAGCTTAGTGGCTAGCGTAGTCACCGGGGAGCTGTTTTTT	CASSLVASVVTGELFF
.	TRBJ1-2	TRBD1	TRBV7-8	TGTGCCAGCAGCTTAGGAAGGGACAGGGGGGTTCGGGGCTACACCTTC	CASSLGRDRGVRGYTF
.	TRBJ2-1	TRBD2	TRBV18	TGTGCCAGCTCACCTCCGGGACTAGCGGGAGTTGTTGGTGAGCAGTTCTTC	CASSPPGLAGVVGEQFF
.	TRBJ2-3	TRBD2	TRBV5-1	TGCGCTACCCAATCTGGTAGCGGGAGTTTCGGGACAGATACGCAGTATTTT	CATQSGSGSFGTDTQYF
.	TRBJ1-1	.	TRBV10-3	TGTGCCTCCATGCGGGGAGGGGGTGTGCTTTTTGCTGAAGCTTTCTTT	CASMRGGGVLFAEAFF
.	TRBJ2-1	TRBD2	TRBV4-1	TGCGCCAGCAGCCGCTCACTAGCGGCGACCTACAATGAGCAGTTCTTC	CASSRSLAATYNEQFF
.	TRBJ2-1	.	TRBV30	TGTGCCCACAGGGCCGGTGGCTCCTACAATGAGCAGTTCTTC	CAHRAGGSYNEQFF
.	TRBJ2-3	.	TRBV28	TGTGCCAGCAGTTTATTTTCTAGATCAGATACGCAGTATTTT	CASSLFSRSDTQYF
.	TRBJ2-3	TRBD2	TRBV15	TGTGCCACCAGCAGAGAGGTAGCGGGAGATACGCAGTATTTT	CATSREVAGDTQYF
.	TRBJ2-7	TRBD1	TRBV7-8	TGTGCCAGCAGCTTAGGGACAGGGAGCCGCGAGCAGTACTTC	CASSLGTGSREQYF
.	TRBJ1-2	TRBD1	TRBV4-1	TGCGCCAGCAGCCAAGATCCATTTAGGACAGGGGATGGCTACACCTTC	CASSQDPFRTGDGYTF
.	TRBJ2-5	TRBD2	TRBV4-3	TGCGCCAGCAGCTACAGGACTAGCGGGAAGGAGACCCAGTACTTC	CASSYRTSGKETQYF
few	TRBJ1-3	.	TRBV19	TGTGCCAGTAGTGACAACTCTGGAAACACCATATATTTT	CASSDNSGNTIYF
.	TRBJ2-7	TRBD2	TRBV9	TGTGCCAGCAGCGCCATCCAAACGAGCGGGAGACACGAGCAGTACTTC	CASSAIQTSGRHEQYF
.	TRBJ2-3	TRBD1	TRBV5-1	TGCGCCAGCAGCCGAGACAGGGGCACAGATACGCAGTATTTT	CASSRDRGTDTQYF
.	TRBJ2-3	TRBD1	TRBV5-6	TGTGCCAGCAGCTGGGGACAGGAGGGTACGCAGTATTTT	CASSWGQEGTQYF
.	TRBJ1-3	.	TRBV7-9	TGTGCCAGCAGCTTAGACGGACAGCTCTCTGGAAACACCATATATTTT	CASSLDGQLSGNTIYF
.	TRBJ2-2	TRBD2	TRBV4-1	TGCGCCAGCAGCCAAGATCCTAGCCTAGCGGGGAACACCGGGGAGCTGTTTTTT	CASSQDPSLAGNTGELFF
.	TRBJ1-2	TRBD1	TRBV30	TGTGCCTGGCTCAATCCCGGGACAGGGGTTTCCTATGGCTACACCTTC	CAWLNPGTGVSYGYTF
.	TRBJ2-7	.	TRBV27	TGTGCCAGCAGTCCTATGGGGGGTAAACTAGCAGTGGAACAGTACTTC	CASSPMGGKLAVEQYF
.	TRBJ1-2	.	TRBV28	TGTGCCAGCAGTTTGGGTAAACGCGGAACAAACTATGGCTACACCTTC	CASSLGKRGTNYGYTF
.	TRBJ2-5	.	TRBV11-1	TGTGCCAGCAGCTTATCGAGGGGATGGGTCGAGACCCAGTACTTC	CASSLSRGWVETQYF
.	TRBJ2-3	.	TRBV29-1	TGCAGCGCCTGGAGCGGTGCAGATACGCAGTATTTT	CSAWSGADTQYF
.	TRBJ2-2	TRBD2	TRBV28	TGTGCCAGCAAACCCGGGGGGGCTCGAAACACCGGGGAGCTGTTTTTT	CASKPGGARNTGELFF
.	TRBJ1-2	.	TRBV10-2	TGCGCCAGCAAGGAAAACCTTAACTATGGCTACACCTTC	CASKENLNYGYTF
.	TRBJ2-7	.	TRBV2	TGTGCCAGCAGTGAGCAGGGCCCCTACGAGCAGTACTTC	CASSEQGPYEQYF
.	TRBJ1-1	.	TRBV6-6	TGTGCCATCCAGGGACTCATGAACACTGAAGCTTTCTTT	CAIQGLMNTEAFF
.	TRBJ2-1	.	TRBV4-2	TGTGCCAGCAGCCAAGATACGGGAGAGCAGTTCTTC	CASSQDTGEQFF
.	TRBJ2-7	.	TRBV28	TGTGCCAGCAGTTTATTGTCGCAGGGAAAGGGCGAGCAGTACTTC	CASSLLSQGKGEQYF
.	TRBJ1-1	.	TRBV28	TGTGCCAGCAGTAACGTCCCAGTGGGACAACTTGAAGCTTTCTTT	CASSNVPVGQLEAFF
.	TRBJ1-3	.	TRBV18	TGTGCCAGCTCACCTAATGGGGCGAGCTCTGGAAACACCATATATTTT	CASSPNGASSGNTIYF
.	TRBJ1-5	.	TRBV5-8	TGTGCCAGCAGCTTGTTCAGTACCTATCAGCCCCAGCATTTT	CASSLFSTYQPQHF
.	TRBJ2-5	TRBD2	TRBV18	TGTGCCAGCTCACGGGGGACTACGGGAGCAGGAGAGACCCAGTACTTC	CASSRGTTGAGETQYF